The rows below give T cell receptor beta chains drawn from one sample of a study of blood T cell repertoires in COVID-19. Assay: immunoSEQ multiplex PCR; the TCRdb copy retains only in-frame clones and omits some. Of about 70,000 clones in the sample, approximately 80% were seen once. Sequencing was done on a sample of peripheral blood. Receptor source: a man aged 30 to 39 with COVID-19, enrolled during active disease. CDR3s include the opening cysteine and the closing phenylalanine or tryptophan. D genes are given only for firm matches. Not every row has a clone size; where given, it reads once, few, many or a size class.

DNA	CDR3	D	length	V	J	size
TGTGCCAGCAGCTTAGGGGACAGGGGGCTGTCTGGAAACACCATATATTTT	CASSLGDRGLSGNTIYF	TRBD1	17	TRBV7-8	TRBJ1-3	NA
TGTGCCAGCAGCTTATACGGGCCTAGCGGGAACTACGAGCAGTACTTC	CASSLYGPSGNYEQYF	TRBD2	16	TRBV7-2	TRBJ2-7	few
TGTGCCAGCAGCGTAACCGGAGGCTCCTACAATGAGCAGTTCTTC	CASSVTGGSYNEQFF	NA	15	TRBV9	TRBJ2-1	NA
TGTGCCACCAGCAGACAGACACGATCCTCCTACGAGCAGTACTTC	CATSRQTRSSYEQYF	NA	15	TRBV15	TRBJ2-7	NA
TGTGCCAGCACCCTGCGGGACAGTTTGAACACTGAAGCTTTCTTT	CASTLRDSLNTEAFF	TRBD1	15	TRBV2	TRBJ1-1	NA
TGTGCCTGGAGTGTTCCCTCTAGCGGTTACGAGCAGTACTTC	CAWSVPSSGYEQYF	TRBD2	14	TRBV30	TRBJ2-7	once
TGTGCCAGTAGTATTCCGGGACAGGGAAAGCATTTT	CASSIPGQGKHF	TRBD1	12	TRBV19	TRBJ1-5	NA
TGTGCCAGCAGTTTATACGGGATGATGAACACTGAAGCTTTCTTT	CASSLYGMMNTEAFF	NA	15	TRBV27	TRBJ1-1	NA
TGTGCCAGCAGTTTCGGACTGGAATATACTGAAGCTTTCTTT	CASSFGLEYTEAFF	NA	14	TRBV28	TRBJ1-1	NA
TGTGCCAGCAGCGAGGACAGGGGGCATGAAAAACTGTTTTTT	CASSEDRGHEKLFF	TRBD1	14	TRBV9	TRBJ1-4	NA
TGTGCCAGCAGCCCCACAGGGGGGGACTATGGCTACACCTTC	CASSPTGGDYGYTF	TRBD1	14	TRBV6-1	TRBJ1-2	NA
TGTGCCAGCAGTCCGGGGACAGGGGGCATCAATCAGCCCCAGCATTTT	CASSPGTGGINQPQHF	TRBD1	16	TRBV28	TRBJ1-5	few
TGTGCCTGGAGACGGACAGGGGCACGGCGTGGCTACACCTTC	CAWRRTGARRGYTF	TRBD1	14	TRBV30	TRBJ1-2	NA
TGTGCCAGCAGTGAGCAGACAGAGAACTATGGCTACACCTTC	CASSEQTENYGYTF	NA	14	TRBV2	TRBJ1-2	NA
TGTGCCATCACTGCCACTTGGGGCGGTCAGCCCCAGCATTTT	CAITATWGGQPQHF	NA	14	TRBV10-3	TRBJ1-5	NA
TGTGCCAGCAGCCTTGGACAGGGGGCCCGGAACACTGAAGCTTTCTTT	CASSLGQGARNTEAFF	TRBD1	16	TRBV6-6	TRBJ1-1	NA
TGTGCCAGCGCAGCGGGAGTAAACATTCAGTACTTC	CASAAGVNIQYF	TRBD2	12	TRBV6-6	TRBJ2-4	NA
TGCAGCGTTGTTTTTACGGGAGGGAATGAGCAGTTCTTC	CSVVFTGGNEQFF	TRBD2	13	TRBV29-1	TRBJ2-1	NA